This T cell receptor (beta chain) is from a study of T cells after yellow fever vaccination. Findings of the study overall: Clones that expanded after primary vaccination mostly reappeared after the booster (roughly 97% CD4, 70% to 90% CD8). Though weaker, the secondary response peaked faster, on day 5 versus 15.

One entry per CDR3 protein, called by TCRdb with MiXCR from the 5' RACE reads. Of almost 600,000 distinct CDR3 sequences in the sample, approximately 13% were seen once. A few counts support this clonotype. The antigen remains unidentified. J lost 3 bases, V lost 4 bases, and 4 bases had no gene match. Germline CDR1 SQVTM, CDR2 ANQGSEA. This CDR3 contains 13 residues. The sample here was PBMCs, taken on the day of the yellow fever booster vaccination. This sequence was found in a man aged 30 to 45 who received the YFV17D yellow fever vaccine. J is TRBJ2-7 and V is TRBV29-1; 9 bases match TRBD2. As DNA, the CDR3 is TGCAGCGTTGGTCTAGCGGGACACTACGAGCAGTACTTC. Its protein product is CSVGLAGHYEQYF.